The 32 T cell receptor beta chains below were found in one sample sequenced in a study of T cells in Graves' hyperthyroidism and ophthalmopathy. TCR beta CDR3 regions were amplified from RNA. The HTBI set primed first-round TCR CDR3 RT-PCR. Each CDR3 protein gets one entry after TCRdb re-called the multiplex PCR reads with MiXCR. The data show around 340,000 distinct CDR3 sequences, about 17% seen once. Sequencing was performed on blood. The receptor set was obtained from a woman aged 25 to 39 with Graves' hyperthyroidism that later progressed to Graves' ophthalmopathy.

Ten or more counts support this clonotype. The chain carries TRBV7-2 and TRBJ2-5, with a weak D call TRBD2 (6 bases). Germline V CDR1 and CDR2: SGHTA, FQGNSA. V lost 3 bases and J 5 bases, leaving 13 bases between the germline ends. The CDR3 is 14 amino acids. In DNA form, the CDR3 reads TGTGCCAGCAGCTTTCTGGTGGGGGGTGAGACCCAGTACTTC. It codes for CASSFLVGGETQYF.

There are a few counts of this clonotype. The chain links TRBV7-9 to TRBJ1-2; TRBD1 aligns across 11 bases. There are 15 residues in the CDR3. Germline trimming cut 6 bases from V and 7 bases from J; bases unmatched to any gene: 10. Germline V gene sequence: CDR1 SEHNR, CDR2 FQNEAQ (reference sequence). CDR3 residues: CASSYPPGQGVGYTF. The CDR3 DNA reads as TGTGCCAGCAGTTATCCTCCGGGACAGGGGGTTGGCTACACCTTC. Using reference TRBV7-9 and TRBJ1-2 for the parts outside the CDR3, the full variable domain is DTGVSQNPRHKITKRGQNVTFRCDPISEHNRLYWYRQTLGQGPEFLTYFQNEAQLEKSRLLSDRFSAERPKGSFSTLEIQRTEQGDSAMYLCASSYPPGQGVGYTFGSGTRLTVV.

This clonotype was counted a few times. The genes are TRBV25-1 and TRBJ2-1; no reliable D call. The germline gives CDR1 MGHDK, CDR2 SYGVNS. V was shortened by 4 bases and J by 5 bases, with 18 bases between the two germline ends. The length of the CDR3 is 16 residues. CDR3 loop: CASSVLGRRVDNEQFF. The CDR3, as DNA: TGTGCCAGCAGTGTTTTGGGAAGGCGCGTAGACAATGAGCAGTTCTTC.

Regarding this clonotype: This may be a read error: a much more frequent sequence differs by one nucleotide. The genes are TRBV30 and TRBJ2-3, with 7 bases identical to TRBD2. Germline lookup yields CDR1 GTSNPN and CDR2 SVGIG (reference sequence). This CDR3 is built from 17 residues. The CDR3 is CARSVPRGTKLTDTQYF. The CDR3 DNA reads TGTGCCCGGAGTGTACCGCGGGGGACCAAACTCACAGATACGCAGTATTTT.

This clonotype was observed many times. V is TRBV9 and J is TRBJ1-1, with TRBD1 identical over 7 bases. This CDR3 spans 14 amino acids. CDR1 SGDLS and CDR2 YYNGEE come from the germline V gene. The junction had 9 bases not matched to a gene; V was cut back by 2 bases and J by 8 bases. The CDR3, as DNA: TGTGCCAGCAGCGTTTCGACAGGGCGATCAGAAGCTTTCTTT. Its protein product is CASSVSTGRSEAFF.

This clonotype showed up many times. This chain joins TRBV20-1 and TRBJ2-5, with D possibly matching TRBD2 (5 bases). The CDR3 runs to 15 residues. V lost 1 base to trimming and J lost 1 base, with 13 bases between them. Per germline, CDR1 DFQATT and CDR2 SNEGSKA (reference sequence). This CDR3 is CSARGPGNSQETQYF. The CDR3 nucleotides are TGCAGTGCTAGAGGGCCCGGGAACAGCCAAGAGACCCAGTACTTC.

This clonotype was recorded at least ten times. The CDR3 DNA is TGTGCCAGCAGCTTGGGACAGCGGTCCGATCAGCCCCAGCATTTT. Translating it yields CASSLGQRSDQPQHF. The chain couples TRBV7-8 to TRBJ1-5; 7 bases agree with TRBD1. Germline trimming cut 3 bases from V and 5 bases from J; bases unmatched to any gene: 7. The length of the CDR3 is 15 residues. The germline CDR1 and CDR2 sequences are SGHVS and FQNEAQ.

The chain combines TRBV9 with TRBJ1-4; TRBD1 aligns across 7 bases. Germline CDR1 SGDLS, CDR2 YYNGEE. J lost 7 bases, V lost 3 bases, and 15 bases had no gene match. This CDR3 has 17 amino acids. The CDR3 loop is CASSADGRQGIFEKLFF. Here the CDR3 DNA reads TGTGCCAGCAGCGCCGACGGACGACAGGGTATTTTTGAAAAACTGTTTTTT. The whole variable domain, filled in from reference TRBV9 and TRBJ1-4, reads DSGVTQTPKHLITATGQRVTLRCSPRSGDLSVYWYQQSLDQGLQFLIQYYNGEERAKGNILERFSAQQFPDLHSELNLSSLELGDSALYFCASSADGRQGIFEKLFFGSGTQLSVL.

This clonotype was counted at least ten times. J is TRBJ1-1 and V is TRBV27; D uncertain. V was shortened by 4 bases and J by 0 bases, with 18 bases between the two germline ends. This CDR3 spans 17 amino acids. Germline loops: CDR1 MNHEY, CDR2 SMNVEV (reference sequence). Here the CDR3 reads CASSSAVSVNMNTEAFF. The CDR3 DNA reads as TGTGCCAGCAGTTCGGCCGTTTCGGTCAACATGAACACTGAAGCTTTCTTT.

This clonotype showed up many times. The rearrangement links TRBV20-1 to TRBJ2-3; weak D call: TRBD2 (6 bases). The CDR3 consists of 13 residues. V was pared by 3 bases and J by 2 bases, with 9 bases between. CDR1 and CDR2 (germline): DFQATT, SNEGSKA (reference sequence). The CDR3 sequence: CSARDYFTDTQYF. As DNA, the CDR3 is TGCAGTGCTAGGGACTACTTCACAGATACGCAGTATTTT.

This clonotype was recorded at least ten times. This rearrangement joins TRBV29-1 to TRBJ2-7; D gene ambiguous. The CDR3 length is 12 residues. Per germline, CDR1 SQVTM and CDR2 ANQGSEA. Trimming took off 1 base at V and 2 bases at J, with 6 bases between the two ends. CDR3 bases: TGCAGCGTTGAAGTGGCAGCCTACGAGCAGTACTTC. Translation: CSVEVAAYEQYF.

The gene calls are TRBV7-2 and TRBJ1-5, with D unclear. V dropped 3 bases and J dropped 3 bases, with 9 bases sitting between them. The CDR3 extends over 14 amino acids. Germline-derived CDR1 and CDR2 are SGHTA and FQGNSA. CDR3 DNA sequence: TGTGCCAGCAGCTTTCTTCCGACCAATCAGCCCCAGCATTTT. Protein product: CASSFLPTNQPQHF.

This clonotype was counted a few times. A much more abundant neighbour one base away suggests this may be a read error. The rearrangement joins TRBV28 to TRBJ1-1; D remains ambiguous. This CDR3 is 13 amino acids long. From germline, CDR1 is MDHEN and CDR2 SYDVKM. The ends were cut back, 3 bases at V and 7 bases at J, with 12 bases in the middle. The DNA for the CDR3 is TGTGCCAGCAGTTTGCCAGGCAGGAATGAAGCTTTCTTT. It encodes CASSLPGRNEAFF. The entire variable domain, with the rest obtained from reference TRBV28 and TRBJ1-1, is as follows: DVKVTQSSRYLVKRTGEKVFLECVQDMDHENMFWYRQDPGLGLRLIYFSYDVKMKEKGDIPEGYSVSREKKERFSLILESASTNQTSMYLCASSLPGRNEAFFGQGTRLTVV.

At least ten counts were recorded for this clonotype. V gene TRBV18 combines with J gene TRBJ2-3, with D tentatively TRBD1 or TRBD2 (5 bases each). The CDR3 spans 16 residues. V was clipped by 0 bases and J by 8 bases, with 18 bases between them. Germline-derived CDR1 and CDR2 are KGHSH and LQKENI. CDR3 in amino acids: CASSPPGPRNHGTQYF. The CDR3 nucleotides are TGTGCCAGCTCACCACCGGGACCGCGGAACCACGGTACGCAGTATTTT.

This chain uses TRBV6-2 or TRBV6-3 with TRBJ2-3; D unclear. The CDR3 sequence is 15 residues long. The germline CDR1 and CDR2 sequences are MNHEY and SVGEGT. The ends were cut back, 7 bases at V and 4 bases at J, with 18 bases in the middle. This CDR3 reads CASIDRAFYPDTQYF. CDR3 nucleotides: TGTGCCAGCATCGACCGGGCCTTTTACCCAGATACGCAGTATTTT.

Remarks on this clonotype: A much larger clone sits a single nucleotide away, making a read error possible. V gene TRBV7-9 combines with J gene TRBJ2-1; a possible D gene is TRBD2 (6 bases). The V gene's germline CDR1 is SEHNR and CDR2 FQNEAQ (reference sequence). V shed 6 bases and J shed 7 bases, with 13 bases lying between them. The CDR3 length is 13 residues. The CDR3 is CASSGAGGNEQFF. The CDR3 DNA follows: TGTGCCAGCAGTGGTGCTGGGGGGAATGAGCAGTTCTTC.

The rearrangement joins TRBV12-3 or TRBV12-4 to TRBJ2-5; 8 nucleotides line up with TRBD2. The J segment lost 1 base and the V segment lost 5 bases, leaving 9 bases of the junction unmatched. This CDR3 is built from 16 residues. The CDR3 loop is CASSPPGRGLQETQYF. As DNA, the CDR3 is TGTGCCAGCAGTCCCCCCGGGAGGGGCCTCCAAGAGACCCAGTACTTC.

This clonotype was observed many times. This rearrangement joins TRBV27 to TRBJ1-4, with 8 bases matching TRBD1. This CDR3 is 13 amino acids long. V was pared by 6 bases and J by 5 bases, with 2 bases of the junction left unmatched. Germline CDR1 MNHEY, CDR2 SMNVEV (reference sequence). The CDR3 reads CASRDRENEKLFF. The CDR3 nucleotides are TGTGCCAGCAGGGACAGGGAAAATGAAAAACTGTTTTTT.

This clonotype was counted between two and nine times. V is TRBV18 and J is TRBJ2-7; tentatively, D is TRBD2 (6 bases). V was trimmed by 4 bases and J by 0 bases, leaving 13 bases between them. The CDR3 contains 15 residues. Germline CDR1 is KGHSH and CDR2 is LQKENI. The CDR3 bases are TGTGCCAGCTCACGTGACCGGGAGAGCTCCTACGAGCAGTACTTC. Translating gives CASSRDRESSYEQYF. Filled out from reference TRBV18 and TRBJ2-7, the complete variable domain reads NAGVMQNPRHLVRRRGQEARLRCSPMKGHSHVYWYRQLPEEGLKFMVYLQKENIIDESGMPKERFSAEFPKEGPSILRIQQVVRGDSAAYFCASSRDRESSYEQYFGPGTRLTVT.

This clonotype was found a few times. The chain combines TRBV28 with TRBJ1-2, with D possibly TRBD1 on 5 matching bases. V was pared by 2 bases and J by 7 bases, with 11 bases between. Per germline, CDR1 MDHEN and CDR2 SYDVKM. The CDR3 is 13 residues long. The CDR3 DNA reads TGTGCCAGCAGTTTACTCCTGAGGGGTGGCTACACCTTC. Protein sequence: CASSLLLRGGYTF.

This clonotype was seen many times. J is TRBJ1-1 and V is TRBV14; possible D gene TRBD1, 5 bases. This CDR3 comprises 17 residues. With 4 bases removed from V and 8 bases from J, the gap between germline ends came to 26 bases. Germline assignment: CDR1 SGHDN and CDR2 FVKESK. The CDR3, as DNA: TGTGCCAGCAGCCGCTACCCCGCAGGGATTGCGGGAACGGAAGCTTTCTTT. Translating it yields CASSRYPAGIAGTEAFF.

This clonotype was found many times. The DNA of the CDR3 is TGCAGTGCTAGAGGTCCAGGGGCAGACTACGAGCAGTACTTC. Translation: CSARGPGADYEQYF. The genes are TRBV20-1 and TRBJ2-7, with TRBD1 as a possible D gene (6 bases). Trimming removed 1 base at V and 3 bases at J, with 13 bases between. Germline V gene sequence: CDR1 DFQATT, CDR2 SNEGSKA (reference sequence). There are 14 residues in the CDR3.

The chain couples TRBV4-1 to TRBJ1-1, with a tentative D call TRBD1 (5 bases). V lost 4 bases and J lost 6, with 12 bases in between. Germline CDR1 and CDR2: MGHRA and YSYEKL. The CDR3 is made up of 13 amino acids. The CDR3 loop is CASSPQGFPEAFF. CDR3 bases: TGCGCCAGCAGCCCCCAGGGTTTTCCTGAAGCTTTCTTT.

Ten or more counts support this clonotype. The V gene is TRBV7-9, the J gene TRBJ1-1; 8 positions agree with TRBD1. Looked up from germline, CDR1 is SEHNR and CDR2 is FQNEAQ (reference sequence). Trimming at V came to 1 base and at J to 5 bases, leaving 12 bases not matched to a gene. This CDR3 region has 17 residues. The CDR3 sequence: CASSLVGQGGYRTEAFF. The CDR3 DNA sequence: TGTGCCAGCAGCTTAGTAGGACAGGGAGGGTATCGGACTGAAGCTTTCTTT.

This clonotype has just one count. The chain links TRBV14 to TRBJ2-7, with D perhaps TRBD2 (5 bases). The CDR3 is 12 residues long. V lost 6 bases, J lost 7 bases, and 13 bases lay in between. From germline, CDR1 is SGHDN and CDR2 FVKESK. For the CDR3, the DNA is TGTGCCAGCAGTCACGGACTCGGGGAGCAGTACTTC. It specifies CASSHGLGEQYF.

This clonotype was seen a handful of times. CDR3 DNA: TGTGCCAGCAGCTCGCGGACGGAACAAGCTTTCTTT. Its protein product is CASSSRTEQAFF. This chain connects TRBV7-2 to TRBJ1-1; D unresolved. Trimming pared 4 bases from V and 9 bases from J, leaving 12 bases between. CDR3 length: 12 residues. The germline V gene encodes CDR1 SGHTA and CDR2 FQGNSA.

This clonotype was counted only a few times. The gene calls are TRBV29-1 and TRBJ1-2, with 8 nucleotides matching TRBD1. CDR1 and CDR2 (germline): SQVTM, ANQGSEA. This CDR3 has 14 residues. Losses at the gene ends were 6 bases for V and 4 bases for J; bases not matched to a gene: 10. The CDR3 DNA reads TGCAGCGTCGGGACAGGTCCCAATCTCTATGGCTACACCTTC. Translation gives CSVGTGPNLYGYTF.

This clonotype was detected ten times or more. The genes are TRBV18 and TRBJ2-7; D is perhaps TRBD1 or TRBD2 (5 bases each). Germline CDR1 KGHSH, CDR2 LQKENI. CDR3 size: 13 residues. The V gene lost 2 bases and the J gene lost 7 bases, with 12 bases spanning the gap. Written as DNA, the CDR3 is TGTGCCAGCTCACCAGGAGAGGGGCGGGAGCAGTACTTC. This codes for CASSPGEGREQYF.

This clonotype was detected ten times or more. The chain employs TRBV28 and TRBJ1-2, with D maybe TRBD1 (6 bases). This CDR3 contains 16 residues. Germline V gene lookup returns CDR1 MDHEN and CDR2 SYDVKM. V lost 3 bases, J lost 5 bases, and 19 bases lay in between. CDR3 region: CASSLGGQGLNYGYTF. DNA of the CDR3: TGTGCCAGCAGTTTGGGGGGGCAGGGGCTGAATTATGGCTACACCTTC.

As for this clonotype: A much larger clone differs by one base, so this may be a read error. The genes are TRBV27 and TRBJ1-3, with D tentatively TRBD1 (5 bases). Germline values: CDR1 MNHEY, CDR2 SMNVEV (reference sequence). The CDR3 runs to 14 residues. The CDR3 region has the DNA TGTGCCAGCAGTCCCCAGGGTCCTGGAAACACCGTATATTTT. This sequence encodes CASSPQGPGNTVYF.

This clonotype was seen at least ten times. This chain joins TRBV6-5 and TRBJ2-1; no clear D. CDR1 MNHEY and CDR2 SVGAGI come from the germline V gene. There are 13 residues in the CDR3. Deletions cut 0 bases from V and 3 bases from J, with 3 bases between. The CDR3 reads CASSYSDYNEQFF. The CDR3 DNA sequence: TGTGCCAGCAGTTACTCGGACTACAATGAGCAGTTCTTC.

This clonotype was counted many times. In DNA form, the CDR3 reads TGTGCCATCAGAGATAGCGGGAGGGCCCTCACCGGGGAGCTGTTTTTT. It is translated as CAIRDSGRALTGELFF. The chain uses TRBV10-3 and TRBJ2-2; 11 bases fit TRBD2. The ends lost 6 bases at V and 4 bases at J; junction bases unmatched: 7. The CDR3 is made up of 16 amino acids. Per the germline V gene, CDR1 is ENHRY and CDR2 is SYGVKD.